Described below is a single TCR beta chain sequence and its context. This sample is part of a study of patients and donors after allogeneic stem cell transplantation. TCRdb reprocessed the RT-PCR reads with MiXCR, giving one entry per CDR3 protein. The table shows about 160,000 distinct CDR3 sequences, with approximately 37% occurring only once. Germline assignment: CDR1 MDHEN and CDR2 SYDVKM. The V gene lost 6 bases and the J gene lost 5 bases, with 15 bases spanning the gap. The CDR3 has 14 residues. The sequence was obtained from a human donor who was either an allogeneic HSCT recipient or a stem cell or donor lymphocyte infusion donor (not recorded which). It is not recorded whose cells these are; they may come from a transplant donor. The genes are TRBV28 and TRBJ2-3; D may be TRBD1 (6 bases). The material sequenced was blood, either unsorted or a sorted T cell fraction (not recorded which). The CDR3 here is CASRHQGLGDTQYF. Here the CDR3 DNA reads TGTGCCAGCAGGCACCAGGGGCTGGGAGATACGCAGTATTTT.